This TCR beta chain was captured by sequencing in a study of vaccination and CD4 T cells after COVID-19. Indicated time point: late sampling 161 to 241 days after vaccination in a few convalescent patients. TCRdb fed the PCR reads into MiXCR, producing one record per CDR3 protein. The sample lists 30,000 or so distinct CDR3 sequences, 50% occurring once. Material: CD4+ T cells from blood, obtained about 7 months after SARS-CoV-2 vaccination. This sequence originates from a human donor who had recovered from COVID-19.

The CDR3 region is CSARDPNVGTGELFF. The CDR3 region has the DNA TGCAGTGCTAGAGACCCAAATGTTGGCACCGGGGAGCTGTTTTTT. The chain links TRBV20-1 to TRBJ2-2; no reliable D call. This CDR3 is built from 15 residues. With 0 bases removed from V and 4 bases from J, the gap between germline ends came to 12 bases. CDR1 is DFQATT, CDR2 SNEGSKA, per germline (reference sequence).